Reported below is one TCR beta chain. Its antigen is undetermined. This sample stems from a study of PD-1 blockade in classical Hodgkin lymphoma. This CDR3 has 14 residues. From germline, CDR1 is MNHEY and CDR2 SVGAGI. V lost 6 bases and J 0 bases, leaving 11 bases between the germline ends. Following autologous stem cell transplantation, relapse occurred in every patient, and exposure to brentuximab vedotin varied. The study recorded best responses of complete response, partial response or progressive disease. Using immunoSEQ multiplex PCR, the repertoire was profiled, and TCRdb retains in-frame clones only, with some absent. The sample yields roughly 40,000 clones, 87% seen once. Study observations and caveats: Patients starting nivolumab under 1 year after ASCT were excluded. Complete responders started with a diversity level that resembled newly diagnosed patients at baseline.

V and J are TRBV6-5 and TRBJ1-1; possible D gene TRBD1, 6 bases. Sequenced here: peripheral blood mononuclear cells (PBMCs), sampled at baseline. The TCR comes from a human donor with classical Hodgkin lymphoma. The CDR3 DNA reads TGTGCCAGCAGCCCCAGGGGAATGAACACTGAAGCTTTCTTT. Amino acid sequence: CASSPRGMNTEAFF.